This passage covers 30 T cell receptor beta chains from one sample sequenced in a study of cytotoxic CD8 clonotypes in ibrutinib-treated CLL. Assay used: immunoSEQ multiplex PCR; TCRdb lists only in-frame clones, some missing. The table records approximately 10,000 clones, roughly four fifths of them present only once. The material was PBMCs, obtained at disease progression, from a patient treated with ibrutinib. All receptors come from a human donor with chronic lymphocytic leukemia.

CDR3 sequence: CASSLNGGISDTQYF. Written as DNA, the CDR3 is TGTGCCAGCAGCTTAAATGGTGGCATCTCAGATACGCAGTATTTT. The genes are TRBV7-3 and TRBJ2-3; D gene uncertain. The CDR3 totals 15 residues. Germline values: CDR1 SGHTA, CDR2 FQGTGA. V lost 1 base, J lost 4 bases, and 12 bases lay in between.

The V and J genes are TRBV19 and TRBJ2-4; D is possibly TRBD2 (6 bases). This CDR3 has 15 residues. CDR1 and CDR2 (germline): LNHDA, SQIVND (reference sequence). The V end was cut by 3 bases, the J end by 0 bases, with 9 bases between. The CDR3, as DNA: TGTGCCAGTAGTATGGAGGGGATAGCCAAAAACATTCAGTACTTC. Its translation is CASSMEGIAKNIQYF.

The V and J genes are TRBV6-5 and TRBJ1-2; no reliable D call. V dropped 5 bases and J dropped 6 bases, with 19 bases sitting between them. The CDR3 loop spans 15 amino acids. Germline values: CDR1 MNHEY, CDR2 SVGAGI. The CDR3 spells CASSRYINRLDGYTF. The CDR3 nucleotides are TGTGCCAGCAGTCGATATATAAACCGTCTCGATGGCTACACCTTC.

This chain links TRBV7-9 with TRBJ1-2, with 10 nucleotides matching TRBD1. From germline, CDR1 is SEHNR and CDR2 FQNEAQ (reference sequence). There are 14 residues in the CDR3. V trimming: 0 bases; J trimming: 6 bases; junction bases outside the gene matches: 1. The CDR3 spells CASSLAGTGDGYTF. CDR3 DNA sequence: TGTGCCAGCAGCTTAGCTGGGACAGGGGATGGCTACACCTTC.

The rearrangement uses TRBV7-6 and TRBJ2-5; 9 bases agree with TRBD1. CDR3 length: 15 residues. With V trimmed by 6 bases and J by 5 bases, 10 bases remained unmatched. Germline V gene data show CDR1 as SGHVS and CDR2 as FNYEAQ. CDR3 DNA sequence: TGTGCCAGCAGTGCGGGGACAGGGTCCCGGGAGACCCAGTACTTC. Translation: CASSAGTGSRETQYF.

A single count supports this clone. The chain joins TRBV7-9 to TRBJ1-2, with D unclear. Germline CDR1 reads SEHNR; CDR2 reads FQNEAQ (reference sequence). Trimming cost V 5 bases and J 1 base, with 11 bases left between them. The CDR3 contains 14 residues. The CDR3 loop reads CASSPWTDNYGYTF. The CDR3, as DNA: TGTGCCAGCAGCCCTTGGACGGATAACTATGGCTACACCTTC.

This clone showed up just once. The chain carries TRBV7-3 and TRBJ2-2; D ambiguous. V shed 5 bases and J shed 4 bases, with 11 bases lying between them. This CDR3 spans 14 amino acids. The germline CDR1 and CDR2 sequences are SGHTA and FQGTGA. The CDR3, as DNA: TGTGCCAGCAGCCCCCGGGTGGGCACCGGGGAGCTGTTTTTT. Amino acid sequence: CASSPRVGTGELFF.

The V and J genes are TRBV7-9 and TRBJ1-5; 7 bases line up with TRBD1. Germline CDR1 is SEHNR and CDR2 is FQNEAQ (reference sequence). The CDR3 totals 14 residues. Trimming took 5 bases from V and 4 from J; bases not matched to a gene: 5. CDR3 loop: CASSLQGNNQPQHF. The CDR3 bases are TGTGCCAGCAGCCTACAGGGGAATAATCAGCCCCAGCATTTT.

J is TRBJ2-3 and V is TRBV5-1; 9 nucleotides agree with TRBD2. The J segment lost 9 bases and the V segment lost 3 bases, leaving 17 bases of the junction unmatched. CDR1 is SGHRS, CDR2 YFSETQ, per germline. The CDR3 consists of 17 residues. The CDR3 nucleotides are TGCGCCAGCAGCTCGGCGGGGGGGCCTACCCCCACACGGACGCAGTATTTT. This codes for CASSSAGGPTPTRTQYF.

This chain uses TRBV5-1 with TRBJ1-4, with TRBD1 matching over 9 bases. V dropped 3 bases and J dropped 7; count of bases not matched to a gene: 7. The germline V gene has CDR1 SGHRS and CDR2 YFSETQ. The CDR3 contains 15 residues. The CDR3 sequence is CASSSEGQGSEKLFF. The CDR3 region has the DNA TGCGCCAGCAGCTCCGAGGGACAGGGTAGTGAAAAACTGTTTTTT.

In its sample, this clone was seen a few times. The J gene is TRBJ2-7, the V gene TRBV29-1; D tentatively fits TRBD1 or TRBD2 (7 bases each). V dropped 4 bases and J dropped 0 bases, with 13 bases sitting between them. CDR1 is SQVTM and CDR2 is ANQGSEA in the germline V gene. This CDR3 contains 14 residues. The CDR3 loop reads CSVASGGGSYEQYF. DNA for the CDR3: TGCAGCGTTGCGTCAGGGGGGGGCTCCTACGAGCAGTACTTC.

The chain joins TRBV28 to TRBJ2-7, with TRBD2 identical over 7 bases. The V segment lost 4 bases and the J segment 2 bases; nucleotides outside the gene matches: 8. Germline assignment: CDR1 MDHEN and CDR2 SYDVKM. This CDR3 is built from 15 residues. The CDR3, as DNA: TGTGCCAGCAGTTCCCTAGCGGACTCGACCTACGAGCAGTACTTC. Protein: CASSSLADSTYEQYF.

CDR3 coding DNA: TGTGCCAGCAGTACCCACCAAGAGACCCAGTACTTC. This codes for CASSTHQETQYF. This rearrangement joins TRBV6-1 to TRBJ2-5; D gene ambiguous. CDR3 length equals 12 residues. V dropped 5 bases and J dropped 0 bases, with 4 bases sitting between them. CDR1 MNHNS and CDR2 SASEGT come from the germline V gene.

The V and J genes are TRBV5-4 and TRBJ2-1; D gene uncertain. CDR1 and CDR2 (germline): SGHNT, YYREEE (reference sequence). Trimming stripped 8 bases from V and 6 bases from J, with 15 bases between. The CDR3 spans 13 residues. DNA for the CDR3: TGTGCCAGTAGTCTCTGGGCGGCCAATGAGCAGTTCTTC. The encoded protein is CASSLWAANEQFF.

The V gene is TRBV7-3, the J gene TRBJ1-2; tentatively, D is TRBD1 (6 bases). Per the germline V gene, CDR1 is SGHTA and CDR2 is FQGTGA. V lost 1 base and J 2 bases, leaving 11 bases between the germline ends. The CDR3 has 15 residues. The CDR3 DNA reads TGTGCCAGCAGCTTAAGCGGCGGACAGAACTATGGCTACACCTTC. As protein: CASSLSGGQNYGYTF.

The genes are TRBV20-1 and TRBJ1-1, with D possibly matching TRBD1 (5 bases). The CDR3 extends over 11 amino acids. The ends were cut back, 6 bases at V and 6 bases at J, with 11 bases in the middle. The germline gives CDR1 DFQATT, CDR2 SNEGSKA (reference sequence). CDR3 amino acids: CSASGGAEAFF. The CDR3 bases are TGCAGTGCCAGTGGGGGGGCTGAAGCTTTCTTT.

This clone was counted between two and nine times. This chain's CDR3 is CASSYSAAYGYTF. In DNA form, the CDR3 reads TGTGCCAGCAGTTACTCAGCAGCCTATGGCTACACCTTC. The chain couples TRBV6-5 to TRBJ1-2; D gene uncertain. This CDR3 spans 13 amino acids. Germline values: CDR1 MNHEY, CDR2 SVGAGI. V was cut by 0 bases and J by 4 bases, with 6 bases left in between.

The CDR3 DNA reads TGTGCCTGGAGTACTATCGGGGGCACTTATAATGAGCAGTTCTTC. It is translated as CAWSTIGGTYNEQFF. The rearrangement links TRBV30 to TRBJ2-1; D may correspond to TRBD1 or TRBD2 (6 bases each). The CDR3 covers 15 residues. Trimming removed 2 bases from V and 7 bases from J, with 18 bases in between. Germline lookup yields CDR1 GTSNPN and CDR2 SVGIG (reference sequence). Filled out from reference TRBV30 and TRBJ2-1, the complete variable domain reads SQTIHQWPATLVQPVGSPLSLECTVEGTSNPNLYWYRQAAGRGLQLLFYSVGIGQISSEVPQNLSASRPQDRQFILSSKKLLLSDSGFYLCAWSTIGGTYNEQFFGPGTRLTVL.

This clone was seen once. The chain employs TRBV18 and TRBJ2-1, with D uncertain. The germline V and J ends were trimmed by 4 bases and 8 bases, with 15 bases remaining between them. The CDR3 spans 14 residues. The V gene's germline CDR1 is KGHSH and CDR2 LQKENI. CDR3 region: CASSLVRLVDEQFF. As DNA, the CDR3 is TGTGCCAGCTCACTAGTGAGGTTGGTCGATGAGCAGTTCTTC.

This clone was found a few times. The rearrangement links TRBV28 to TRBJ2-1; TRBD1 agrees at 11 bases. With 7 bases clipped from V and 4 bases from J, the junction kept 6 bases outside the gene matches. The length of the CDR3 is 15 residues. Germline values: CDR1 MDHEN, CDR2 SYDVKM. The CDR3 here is CASTPGQGAYNEQFF. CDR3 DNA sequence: TGTGCCAGCACCCCCGGACAGGGGGCGTACAATGAGCAGTTCTTC.

The CDR3 coding sequence is TGTGCCAGCAGCCGCATATCGCTAGCGGGAGGGCCCATTGAGCAGTTCTTC. This translates into CASSRISLAGGPIEQFF. V usage is TRBV28 and J usage is TRBJ2-1; 12 bases fit TRBD2. Germline loops: CDR1 MDHEN, CDR2 SYDVKM. The CDR3 sequence is 17 residues long. J lost 9 bases, V lost 6 bases, and 15 bases had no gene match.

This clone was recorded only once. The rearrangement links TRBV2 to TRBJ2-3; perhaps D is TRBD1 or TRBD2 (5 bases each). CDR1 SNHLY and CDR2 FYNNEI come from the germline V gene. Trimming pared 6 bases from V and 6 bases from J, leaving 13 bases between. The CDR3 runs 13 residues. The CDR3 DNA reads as TGTGCCAGCAGCGAGGGGCCTAGCGATACGCAGTATTTT. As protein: CASSEGPSDTQYF.

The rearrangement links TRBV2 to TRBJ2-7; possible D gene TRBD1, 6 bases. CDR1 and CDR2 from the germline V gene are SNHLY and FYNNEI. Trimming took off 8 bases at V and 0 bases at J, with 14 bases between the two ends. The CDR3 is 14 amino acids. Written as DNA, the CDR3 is TGTGCCAGCGCATTCGACAGGAGCTCCTACGAGCAGTACTTC. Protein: CASAFDRSSYEQYF.

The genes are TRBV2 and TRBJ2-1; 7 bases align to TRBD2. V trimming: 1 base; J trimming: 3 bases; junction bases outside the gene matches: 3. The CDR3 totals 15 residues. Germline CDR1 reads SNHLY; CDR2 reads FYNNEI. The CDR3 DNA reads TGTGCCAGCAGTGAAGGCGGACTAGACTACAATGAGCAGTTCTTC. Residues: CASSEGGLDYNEQFF.

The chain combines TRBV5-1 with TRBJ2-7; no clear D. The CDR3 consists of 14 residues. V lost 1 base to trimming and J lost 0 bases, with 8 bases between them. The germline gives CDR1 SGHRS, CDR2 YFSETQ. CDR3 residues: CASSLTAGSYEQYF. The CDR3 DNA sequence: TGCGCCAGCAGCTTGACGGCAGGCTCCTACGAGCAGTACTTC.

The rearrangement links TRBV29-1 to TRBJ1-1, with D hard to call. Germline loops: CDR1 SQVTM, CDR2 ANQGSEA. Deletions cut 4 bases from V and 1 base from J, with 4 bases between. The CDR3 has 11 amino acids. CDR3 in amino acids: CSVVRNTEAFF. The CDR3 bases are TGCAGCGTTGTCAGGAACACTGAAGCTTTCTTT.

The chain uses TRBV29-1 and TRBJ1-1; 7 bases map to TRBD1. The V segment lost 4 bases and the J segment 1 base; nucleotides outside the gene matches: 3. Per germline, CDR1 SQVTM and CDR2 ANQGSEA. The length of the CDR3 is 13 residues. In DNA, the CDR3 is TGCAGCGTTGGACAGGGAACGAACACTGAAGCTTTCTTT. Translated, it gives CSVGQGTNTEAFF.

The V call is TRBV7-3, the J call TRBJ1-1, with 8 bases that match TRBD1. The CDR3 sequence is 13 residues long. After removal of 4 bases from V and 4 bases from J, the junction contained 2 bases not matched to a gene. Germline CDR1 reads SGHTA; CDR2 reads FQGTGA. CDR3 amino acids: CASSSDRATEAFF. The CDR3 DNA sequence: TGTGCCAGCAGCTCGGACAGGGCCACTGAAGCTTTCTTT.

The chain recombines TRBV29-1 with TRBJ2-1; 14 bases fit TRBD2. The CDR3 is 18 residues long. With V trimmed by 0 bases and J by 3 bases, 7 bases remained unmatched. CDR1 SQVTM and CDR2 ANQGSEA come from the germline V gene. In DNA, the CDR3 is TGCAGCGTTGAAGACAGTGGAGGACTAGCGGGAGGCTACAATGAGCAGTTCTTC. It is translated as CSVEDSGGLAGGYNEQFF.

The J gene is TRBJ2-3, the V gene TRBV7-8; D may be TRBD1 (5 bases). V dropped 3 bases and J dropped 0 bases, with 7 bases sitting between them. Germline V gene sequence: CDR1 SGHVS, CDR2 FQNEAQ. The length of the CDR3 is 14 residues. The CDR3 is CASSFSGSTDTQYF. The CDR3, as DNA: TGTGCCAGCAGCTTTTCAGGGAGCACAGATACGCAGTATTTT.